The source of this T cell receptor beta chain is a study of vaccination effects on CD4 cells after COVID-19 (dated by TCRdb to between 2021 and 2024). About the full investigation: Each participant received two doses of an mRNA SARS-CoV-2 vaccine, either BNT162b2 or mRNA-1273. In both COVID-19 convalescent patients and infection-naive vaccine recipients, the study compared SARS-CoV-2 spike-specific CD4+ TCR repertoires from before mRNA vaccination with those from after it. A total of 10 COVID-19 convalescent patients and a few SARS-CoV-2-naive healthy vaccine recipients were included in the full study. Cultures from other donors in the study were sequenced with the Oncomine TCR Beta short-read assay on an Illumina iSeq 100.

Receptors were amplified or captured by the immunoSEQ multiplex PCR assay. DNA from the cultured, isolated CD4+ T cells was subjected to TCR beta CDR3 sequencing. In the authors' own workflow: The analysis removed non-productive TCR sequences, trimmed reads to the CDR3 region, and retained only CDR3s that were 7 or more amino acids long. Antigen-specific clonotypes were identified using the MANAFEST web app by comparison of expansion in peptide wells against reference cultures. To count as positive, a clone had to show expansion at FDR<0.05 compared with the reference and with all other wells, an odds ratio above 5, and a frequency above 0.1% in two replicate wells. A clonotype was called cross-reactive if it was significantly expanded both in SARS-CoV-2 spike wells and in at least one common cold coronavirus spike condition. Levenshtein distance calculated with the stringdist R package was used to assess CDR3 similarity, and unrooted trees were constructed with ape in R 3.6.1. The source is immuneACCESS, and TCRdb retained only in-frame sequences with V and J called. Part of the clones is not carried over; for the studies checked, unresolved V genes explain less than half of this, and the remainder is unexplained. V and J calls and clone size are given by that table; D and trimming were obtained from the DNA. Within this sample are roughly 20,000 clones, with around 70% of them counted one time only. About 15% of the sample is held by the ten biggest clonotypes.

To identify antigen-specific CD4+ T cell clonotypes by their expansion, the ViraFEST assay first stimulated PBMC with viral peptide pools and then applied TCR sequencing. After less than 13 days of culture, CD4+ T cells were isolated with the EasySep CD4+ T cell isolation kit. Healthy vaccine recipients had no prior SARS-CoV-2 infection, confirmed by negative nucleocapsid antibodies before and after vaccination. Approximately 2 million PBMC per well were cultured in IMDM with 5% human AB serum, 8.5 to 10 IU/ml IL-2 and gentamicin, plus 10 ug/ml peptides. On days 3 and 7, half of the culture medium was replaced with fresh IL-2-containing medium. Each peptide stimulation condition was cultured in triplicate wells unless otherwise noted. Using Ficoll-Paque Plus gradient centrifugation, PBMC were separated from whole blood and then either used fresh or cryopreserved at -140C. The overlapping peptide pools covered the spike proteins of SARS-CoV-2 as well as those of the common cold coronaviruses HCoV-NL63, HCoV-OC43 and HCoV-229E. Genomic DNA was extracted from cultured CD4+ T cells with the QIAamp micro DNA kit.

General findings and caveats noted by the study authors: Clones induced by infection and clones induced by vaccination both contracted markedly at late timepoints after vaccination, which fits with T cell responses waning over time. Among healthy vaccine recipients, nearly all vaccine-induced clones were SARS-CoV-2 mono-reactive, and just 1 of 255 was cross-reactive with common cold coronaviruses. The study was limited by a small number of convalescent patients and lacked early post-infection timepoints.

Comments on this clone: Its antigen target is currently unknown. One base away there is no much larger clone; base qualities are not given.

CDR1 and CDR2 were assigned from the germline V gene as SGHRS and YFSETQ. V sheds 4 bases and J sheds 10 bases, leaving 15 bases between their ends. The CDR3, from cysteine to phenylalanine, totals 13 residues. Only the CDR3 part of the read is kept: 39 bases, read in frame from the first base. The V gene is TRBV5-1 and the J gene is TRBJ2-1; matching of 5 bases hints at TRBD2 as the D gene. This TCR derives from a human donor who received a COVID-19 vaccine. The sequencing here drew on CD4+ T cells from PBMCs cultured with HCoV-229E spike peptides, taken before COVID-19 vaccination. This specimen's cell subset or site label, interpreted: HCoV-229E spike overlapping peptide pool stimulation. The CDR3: CASSPNEGGEQFF. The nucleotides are TGCGCCAGCAGCCCGAATGAGGGTGGCGAGCAGTTCTTC.